The next 4 T cell receptor beta chains were all read from a single sample in a study of shared clonotypes between healthy human individuals. Naivety among CD8 cells was defined by CD45RO negativity and positive CCR7 selection, thereby excluding terminally differentiated effector memory CD45RA+ cells. Assay used: immunoSEQ multiplex PCR; TCRdb lists only in-frame clones, some missing. The sample consists of about 580,000 clones, about 98% of them appearing once. Sequences were obtained from naive CD8+ T cells sorted from blood. The receptors come from a man aged 25-45 years in good health.

V is TRBV15 and J is TRBJ1-2, with D unresolved. Trimming took off 5 bases at V and 0 bases at J, with 10 bases between the two ends. This CDR3 spans 14 amino acids. In germline, CDR1 is LNHNV, CDR2 YYDKDF (reference sequence). The CDR3 DNA sequence: TGTGCCACCAGCGTAGGGTTAGCTAACTATGGCTACACCTTC. This sequence encodes CATSVGLANYGYTF.

V and J are TRBV6-5 and TRBJ2-1, with 11 bases aligning to TRBD2. This CDR3 region has 16 residues. Germline V lookup: CDR1 MNHEY, CDR2 SVGAGI. J lost 4 bases, V lost 4 bases, and 6 bases had no gene match. Written as DNA, the CDR3 is TGTGCCAGCAGTTCGACTAGCGGGACGCCATACAATGAGCAGTTCTTC. Translating gives CASSSTSGTPYNEQFF.

The chain joins TRBV27 to TRBJ2-7; D is unresolved. This CDR3 has 13 amino acids. Trimming stripped 5 bases from V and 4 bases from J, with 12 bases between. The germline V gene has CDR1 MNHEY and CDR2 SMNVEV (reference sequence). Here the CDR3 reads CASSPFFGYEQYF. Written as DNA, the CDR3 is TGTGCCAGCAGTCCTTTTTTCGGTTACGAGCAGTACTTC.

The CDR3 bases are TGTGCCAGCAGTTTATCAGAGGTCAGGGCGCGGGGCACCGGGGAGCTGTTTTTT. Its translation is CASSLSEVRARGTGELFF. The chain joins TRBV27 to TRBJ2-2; perhaps TRBD2 as D (6 bases). Trimming cost V 0 bases and J 4 bases, with 18 bases left between them. In germline, CDR1 is MNHEY, CDR2 SMNVEV (reference sequence). This CDR3 has 18 residues.